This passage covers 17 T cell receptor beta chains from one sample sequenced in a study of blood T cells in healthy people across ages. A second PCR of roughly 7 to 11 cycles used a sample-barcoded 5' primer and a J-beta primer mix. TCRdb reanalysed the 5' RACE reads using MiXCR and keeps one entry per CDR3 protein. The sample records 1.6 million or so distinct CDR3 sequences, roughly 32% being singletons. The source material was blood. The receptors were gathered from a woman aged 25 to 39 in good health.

In nucleotides, the CDR3 is TGCAGTGCTAGAGATTCGGCGGGGGCCGGGACTGAAGCTTTCTTT. Its protein product is CSARDSAGAGTEAFF. This rearrangement joins TRBV20-1 to TRBJ1-1; tentative D call: TRBD1 (6 bases). Trimming took 0 bases from V and 5 from J, leaving 16 bases between them. The length of the CDR3 is 15 residues. Germline loops: CDR1 DFQATT, CDR2 SNEGSKA (reference sequence).

The CDR3 loop reads CASSQDDAFYEQYF. The CDR3 nucleotides read TGTGCCAGCAGCCAAGATGATGCCTTCTACGAGCAGTACTTC. The J gene is TRBJ2-7, the V gene TRBV14, with D hard to call. This CDR3 contains 14 residues. Germline values: CDR1 SGHDN, CDR2 FVKESK. Between the trimmed V and J ends, which lost 0 bases and 3 bases, there was a span of 9 bases. Using reference TRBV14 and TRBJ2-7 for the parts outside the CDR3, the full variable domain is EAGVTQFPSHSVIEKGQTVTLRCDPISGHDNLYWYRRVMGKEIKFLLHFVKESKQDESGMPNNRFLAERTGGTYSTLKVQPAELEDSGVYFCASSQDDAFYEQYFGPGTRLTVT.

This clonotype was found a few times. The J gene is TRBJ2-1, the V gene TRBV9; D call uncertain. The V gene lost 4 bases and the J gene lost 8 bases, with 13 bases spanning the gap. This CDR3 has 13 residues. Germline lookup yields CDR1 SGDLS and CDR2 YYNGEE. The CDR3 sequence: CASSLSSIHEQFF. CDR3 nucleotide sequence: TGTGCCAGCAGCCTCTCGTCGATCCATGAGCAGTTCTTC.

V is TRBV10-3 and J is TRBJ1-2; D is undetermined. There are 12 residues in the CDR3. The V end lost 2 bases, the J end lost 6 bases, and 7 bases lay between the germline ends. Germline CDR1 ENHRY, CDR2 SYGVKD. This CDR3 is CAISETGNGYTF. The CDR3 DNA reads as TGTGCCATCAGTGAGACGGGCAATGGCTACACCTTC.

This chain's CDR3 is CASSLPPAGLGFNEQFF. CDR3 nucleotides: TGTGCCAGCAGCTTACCGCCCGCTGGACTGGGCTTCAATGAGCAGTTCTTC. The chain carries TRBV7-7 and TRBJ2-1; perhaps TRBD2 as D (5 bases). Germline-derived CDR1 and CDR2 are SSHAT and FNYEAQ (reference sequence). V was shortened by 2 bases and J by 6 bases, with 20 bases between the two germline ends. The CDR3 extends over 17 amino acids.

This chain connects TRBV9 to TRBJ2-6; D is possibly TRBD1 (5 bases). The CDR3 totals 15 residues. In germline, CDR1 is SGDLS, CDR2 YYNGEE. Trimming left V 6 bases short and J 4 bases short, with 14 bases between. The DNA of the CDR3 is TGTGCCAGCAACATGGCTGGGGCCGGGGCCAACGTCCTGACTTTC. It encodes CASNMAGAGANVLTF.

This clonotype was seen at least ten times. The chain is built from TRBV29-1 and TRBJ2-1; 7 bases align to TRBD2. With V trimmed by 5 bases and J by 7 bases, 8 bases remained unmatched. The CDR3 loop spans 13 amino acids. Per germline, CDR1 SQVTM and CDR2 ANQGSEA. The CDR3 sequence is CSVKGLEGNEQFF. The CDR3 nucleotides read TGCAGCGTTAAAGGACTAGAGGGTAATGAGCAGTTCTTC.

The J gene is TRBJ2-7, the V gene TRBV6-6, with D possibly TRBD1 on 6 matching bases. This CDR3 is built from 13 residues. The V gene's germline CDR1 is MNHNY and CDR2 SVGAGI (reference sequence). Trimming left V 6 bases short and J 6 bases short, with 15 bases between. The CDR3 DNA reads TGTGCCAGCAGGAATTCACAGGGATCCGAGCAGTACTTC. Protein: CASRNSQGSEQYF.

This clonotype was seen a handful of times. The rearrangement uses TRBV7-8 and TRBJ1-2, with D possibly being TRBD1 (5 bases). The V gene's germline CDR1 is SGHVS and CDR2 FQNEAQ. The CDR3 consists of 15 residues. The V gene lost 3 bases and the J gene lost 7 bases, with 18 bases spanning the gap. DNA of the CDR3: TGTGCCAGCAGCTTCCGGGGCCAGAGGGACCGTGGCTACACCTTC. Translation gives CASSFRGQRDRGYTF.

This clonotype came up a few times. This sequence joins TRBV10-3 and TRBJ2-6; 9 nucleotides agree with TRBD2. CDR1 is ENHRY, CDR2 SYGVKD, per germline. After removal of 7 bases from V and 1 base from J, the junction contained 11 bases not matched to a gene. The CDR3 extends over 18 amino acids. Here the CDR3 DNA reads TGTGCCATCACCGTAGCGACTAGCGGCTTATCTGGGGCCAACGTCCTGACTTTC. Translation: CAITVATSGLSGANVLTF.

The CDR3 DNA reads TGTGCCAGCAGGCCACGGGACAGCGATGAGCAGTTCTTC. Translation gives CASRPRDSDEQFF. This chain links TRBV2 with TRBJ2-1; 7 positions agree with TRBD1. The CDR3 spans 13 residues. The germline V gene encodes CDR1 SNHLY and CDR2 FYNNEI. V gave up 6 bases and J gave up 8 bases; unmatched junction bases: 7.

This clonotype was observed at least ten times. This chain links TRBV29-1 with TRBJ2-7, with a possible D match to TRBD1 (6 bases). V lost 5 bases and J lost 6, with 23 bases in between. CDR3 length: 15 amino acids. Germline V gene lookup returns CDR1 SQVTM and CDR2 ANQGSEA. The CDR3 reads CSVIGGRLNRGEQYF. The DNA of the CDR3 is TGCAGCGTTATAGGGGGACGGCTGAACCGGGGCGAGCAGTACTTC.

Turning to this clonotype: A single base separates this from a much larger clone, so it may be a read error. The CDR3 spells CASSRKGEGETQYF. The DNA for the CDR3 is TGCGCCAGCAGCCGCAAGGGCGAGGGGGAGACCCAGTACTTC. The V gene is TRBV5-1, the J gene TRBJ2-5; D is perhaps TRBD1 or TRBD2 (5 bases each). V lost 4 bases, J lost 5 bases, and 15 bases lay in between. CDR1 is SGHRS and CDR2 is YFSETQ in the germline V gene. CDR3 length: 14 amino acids.

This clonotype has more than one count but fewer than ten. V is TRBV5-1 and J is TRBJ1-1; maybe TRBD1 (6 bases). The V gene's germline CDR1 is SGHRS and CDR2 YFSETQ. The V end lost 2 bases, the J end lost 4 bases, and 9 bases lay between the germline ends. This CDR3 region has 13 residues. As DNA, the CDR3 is TGCGCCAGCAGCTTTAAACAGGGCACTGAAGCTTTCTTT. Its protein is CASSFKQGTEAFF.

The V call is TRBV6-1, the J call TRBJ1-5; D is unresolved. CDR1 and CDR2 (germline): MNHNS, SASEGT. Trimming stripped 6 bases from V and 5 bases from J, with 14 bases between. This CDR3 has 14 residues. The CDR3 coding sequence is TGTGCCAGCAGGGAGAGGGAGACTTATCAGCCCCAGCATTTT. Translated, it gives CASRERETYQPQHF.

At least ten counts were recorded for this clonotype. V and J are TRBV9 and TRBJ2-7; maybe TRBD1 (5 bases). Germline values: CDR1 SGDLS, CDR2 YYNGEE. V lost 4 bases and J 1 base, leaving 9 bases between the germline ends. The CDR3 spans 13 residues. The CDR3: CASSITGSYEQYF. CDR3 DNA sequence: TGTGCCAGCAGCATAACAGGATCCTACGAGCAGTACTTC.

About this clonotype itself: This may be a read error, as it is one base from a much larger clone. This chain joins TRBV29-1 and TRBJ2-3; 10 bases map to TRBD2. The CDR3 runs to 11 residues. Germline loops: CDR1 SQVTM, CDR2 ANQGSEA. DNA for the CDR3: TGCGGGGGACTAGCGTACGGTACGCAGTATTTT. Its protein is CGGLAYGTQYF.